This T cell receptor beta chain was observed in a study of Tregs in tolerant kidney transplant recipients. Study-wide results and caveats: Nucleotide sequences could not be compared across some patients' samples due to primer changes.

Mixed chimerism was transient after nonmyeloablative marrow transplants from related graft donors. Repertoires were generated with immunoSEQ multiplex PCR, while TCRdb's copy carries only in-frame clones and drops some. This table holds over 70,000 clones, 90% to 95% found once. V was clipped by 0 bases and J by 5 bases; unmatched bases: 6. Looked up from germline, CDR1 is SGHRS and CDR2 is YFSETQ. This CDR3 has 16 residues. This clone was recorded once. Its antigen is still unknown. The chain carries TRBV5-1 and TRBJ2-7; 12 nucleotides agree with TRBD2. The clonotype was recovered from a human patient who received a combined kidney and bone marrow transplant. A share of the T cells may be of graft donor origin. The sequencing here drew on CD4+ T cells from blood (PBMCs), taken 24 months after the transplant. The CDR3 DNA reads TGCGCCAGCAGCTTGGTGCTAGCGGGAGGGCCCCACGAGCAGTACTTC. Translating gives CASSLVLAGGPHEQYF.